The TCR beta chain described here comes from a study of blood T cell repertoires in COVID-19. On the study more broadly: Collection of acute and convalescent COVID-19 samples took place in the United States, Italy and Spain. PBMCs, B-cell-depleted T cells, or T cells were the source of the cDNA or gDNA that made up the material.

CDR1 is MDHEN, CDR2 SYDVKM, per germline. The CDR3 is 16 residues long. V was clipped by 5 bases and J by 3 bases; unmatched bases: 9. Only a few counts were recorded for this clone. Individuals drawn from 24 US areas were about 18 to 100 years old. Authors' methods: Reference gene primers were amplified, and this amplification served to estimate nucleated cell counts. This table comes from immunoSEQ multiplex PCR, and its TCRdb copy is limited to in-frame clones, with some not included. V and J calls plus clone size are reproduced from that table; the DNA served to infer D and trimming. The sample contains roughly 220,000 clones, roughly 79% of which appear only once.

The receptor comes from a man in his forties who had recovered from COVID-19. The chain is built from TRBV28 and TRBJ2-3; 9 positions match TRBD1. Sequencing input: PBMCs or T cells enriched from blood (not recorded which). DNA of the CDR3: TGTGCCAGCAGTGCATCCCCAGGACAGGGGACAGATACGCAGTATTTT. This encodes CASSASPGQGTDTQYF.